Presented here are 23 T cell receptor beta chains from one specimen sequenced in a study of human T cells and chemical hapten exposure. The time point: patch test 1, 2 weeks after DPC sensitization. Regarding treatment: therapeutic diphenylcyclopropenone sensitization with weekly scalp DPC. Via MiXCR, TCRdb re-called the RACE reads, giving one row per CDR3 protein. In the table there are fewer than 150,000 distinct CDR3 sequences, roughly 15% of which are singletons. Sequencing was performed on whole blood, taken in connection with sensitization to the hapten diphenylcyclopropenone (DPC). The source is a young man with alopecia areata. Some clones in this sample may be carry-over from other donors' samples.

The sample holds a few counts of this clonotype. The rearrangement links TRBV20-1 to TRBJ2-1; D uncertain. Trimming removed 0 bases at V and 5 bases at J, with 11 bases between. CDR1 and CDR2 (germline): DFQATT, SNEGSKA (reference sequence). The CDR3 runs 14 residues. The CDR3 sequence: CSARDLWDNNEQFF. The DNA of the CDR3 is TGCAGTGCTAGAGATCTTTGGGATAACAATGAGCAGTTCTTC.

This clonotype was counted between two and nine times. The rearrangement joins TRBV12-3 or TRBV12-4 to TRBJ1-1; 7 positions agree with TRBD1. The V and J ends lost 6 bases and 8 bases, in that order; junction bases with no gene match: 6. The CDR3 runs 12 residues. CDR3 bases: TGTGCCAGCAGATACCCGACAGGGGAAGCTTTCTTT. This sequence encodes CASRYPTGEAFF.

The DNA for the CDR3 is TGTGCCAGCAGTTACAGGGCAGGGGCCTACGAGCAGTACTTC. This translates into CASSYRAGAYEQYF. The chain couples TRBV6-5 to TRBJ2-7; TRBD1 is a possible D gene (6 bases). The CDR3 runs to 14 residues. The V and J ends lost 2 bases and 2 bases respectively, with 10 bases between them. Germline-derived CDR1 and CDR2 are MNHEY and SVGAGI.

This sequence joins TRBV29-1 and TRBJ2-2; a weak D match, TRBD1 (6 bases). Trimming removed 8 bases from V and 2 bases from J, with 12 bases in between. The CDR3 is made up of 13 amino acids. CDR1 is SQVTM and CDR2 is ANQGSEA in the germline V gene. The CDR3 loop is CSSKGGNTGELFF. The CDR3 region has the DNA TGCAGCTCAAAAGGGGGTAACACCGGGGAGCTGTTTTTT.

This chain links TRBV4-3 with TRBJ1-2; D gene ambiguous. Between the trimmed V and J ends, which lost 0 bases and 5 bases, there was a span of 16 bases. The V gene's germline CDR1 is LGHNA and CDR2 YSLEER. The CDR3 is 16 amino acids. In DNA form, the CDR3 reads TGCGCCAGCAGCCAAGATGTGATAGGGTTCGGGTATGGCTACACCTTC. It specifies CASSQDVIGFGYGYTF.

This clonotype has just a few counts. The V and J genes are TRBV29-1 and TRBJ1-4, with D perhaps matching TRBD1 (5 bases). V shed 7 bases and J shed 2 bases, with 11 bases lying between them. The germline CDR1 and CDR2 sequences are SQVTM and ANQGSEA. The CDR3 has 13 residues. The CDR3 reads CSGLGHTNEKLFF. CDR3 in DNA: TGCAGCGGGCTGGGGCACACTAATGAAAAACTGTTTTTT.

The chain couples TRBV10-3 to TRBJ2-3; 10 bases are shared with TRBD2. Germline-derived CDR1 and CDR2 are ENHRY and SYGVKD. V was clipped by 8 bases and J by 7 bases; unmatched bases: 15. The CDR3 consists of 16 residues. The CDR3 coding sequence is TGTGCCATCTTACCAGCGGGGGGGCATACGGTGCATACGCAGTATTTT. This gives the protein CAILPAGGHTVHTQYF.

With respect to this clonotype: A read error may account for a junction end that differs from germline. J is TRBJ2-1 and V is TRBV19, with 8 bases that match TRBD1. Germline V CDR1 and CDR2: LNHDA, SQIVND (reference sequence). The CDR3 is 20 residues long. Written as DNA, the CDR3 is TGTGCCAGTAGTGTAGACAGGGGACAATTCCTCCCTTTTCGGGCCAATGAGCAGTTCTTC. Translated, it gives CASSVDRGQFLPFRANEQFF.

This clonotype was seen only once. The genes are TRBV5-6 and TRBJ2-6; D unclear. V was shortened by 1 base and J by 1 base, with 6 bases between the two germline ends. Germline CDR1 SGHDT, CDR2 YYEEEE. This CDR3 spans 15 amino acids. The CDR3 DNA sequence: TGTGCCAGCAGCTTGCGGTGGTCTGGGGCCAACGTCCTGACTTTC. The encoded protein is CASSLRWSGANVLTF.

The chain joins TRBV20-1 to TRBJ1-1, with unresolved D. This CDR3 comprises 11 residues. Germline V gene data show CDR1 as DFQATT and CDR2 as SNEGSKA (reference sequence). Trimming took 4 bases from V and 1 from J, leaving 4 bases between them. The CDR3 DNA reads as TGCAGTGCTACGAAGAACACTGAAGCTTTCTTT. Protein: CSATKNTEAFF.

This clonotype has a handful of counts. The chain combines TRBV2 with TRBJ2-1; no definite D call. The CDR3 extends over 12 amino acids. V was pared by 6 bases and J by 9 bases, with 12 bases between. The germline V gene has CDR1 SNHLY and CDR2 FYNNEI. CDR3 residues: CASRETTIEQFF. The CDR3 DNA is TGTGCCAGCAGAGAAACAACGATTGAGCAGTTCTTC.

A few counts support this clonotype. This chain connects TRBV29-1 to TRBJ2-6, with unresolved D. Germline assignment: CDR1 SQVTM and CDR2 ANQGSEA. Deletions cut 7 bases from V and 1 base from J, with 8 bases between. The CDR3 contains 13 residues. CDR3 residues: CSAGVSGANVLTF. CDR3 nucleotide sequence: TGCAGCGCTGGGGTTTCTGGGGCCAACGTCCTGACTTTC.

This clonotype was seen a few times. The chain uses TRBV27 and TRBJ2-5; 8 bases agree with TRBD2. There are 16 residues in the CDR3. Germline CDR1 is MNHEY and CDR2 is SMNVEV (reference sequence). After removal of 5 bases from V and 5 bases from J, the junction contained 13 bases not matched to a gene. The CDR3 region has the DNA TGTGCCAGCAGTCTCCTACCGGGACTAGTAGGGGAGACCCAGTACTTC. It codes for CASSLLPGLVGETQYF.

J is TRBJ2-1 and V is TRBV6-1; 8 bases fit TRBD1. Per the germline V gene, CDR1 is MNHNS and CDR2 is SASEGT. The CDR3 is made up of 13 amino acids. V trimming: 7 bases; J trimming: 5 bases; junction bases outside the gene matches: 4. CDR3 sequence: CASTMTGDNEQFF. CDR3 nucleotides: TGTGCCAGCACTATGACAGGGGACAATGAGCAGTTCTTC.

This clonotype was seen a handful of times. The chain couples TRBV3-1 to TRBJ1-6; 8 nucleotides agree with TRBD1. Germline values: CDR1 LGHDT, CDR2 YNNKEL (reference sequence). After removal of 6 bases from V and 12 bases from J, the junction contained 4 bases not matched to a gene. This CDR3 spans 12 amino acids. The CDR3 here is CASRVDREPLHF. CDR3 coding DNA: TGTGCCAGCAGGGTGGACAGGGAACCCCTCCACTTT. Filled out from reference TRBV3-1 and TRBJ1-6, the complete variable domain reads DTAVSQTPKYLVTQMGNDKSIKCEQNLGHDTMYWYKQDSKKFLKIMFSYNNKELIINETVPNRFSPKSPDKAHLNLHINSLELGDSAVYFCASRVDREPLHFGNGTRLTVT.

The V call is TRBV19, the J call TRBJ1-1; D might be TRBD1 (6 bases). The CDR3 is made up of 14 amino acids. V dropped 5 bases and J dropped 7 bases, with 17 bases sitting between them. Per germline, CDR1 LNHDA and CDR2 SQIVND (reference sequence). The CDR3 sequence is CASSPSGEGGEAFF. CDR3 coding DNA: TGTGCCAGTAGTCCCTCAGGGGAGGGGGGTGAAGCTTTCTTT.

The chain has TRBV27 and TRBJ2-1; no definite D call. Germline-derived CDR1 and CDR2 are MNHEY and SMNVEV (reference sequence). The CDR3 loop spans 15 amino acids. V was cut by 6 bases and J by 0 bases, with 12 bases left in between. CDR3 bases: TGTGCCAGCAGAGAATTGGGAAGCTCCTACAATGAGCAGTTCTTC. This sequence encodes CASRELGSSYNEQFF.

This clonotype has just a few counts. This chain links TRBV7-9 with TRBJ1-1; 9 positions agree with TRBD1. The germline CDR1 and CDR2 sequences are SEHNR and FQNEAQ (reference sequence). This CDR3 contains 15 residues. Germline trimming cut 1 base from V and 3 bases from J; bases unmatched to any gene: 3. CDR3 region: CASSLGGTGYTEAFF. DNA of the CDR3: TGTGCCAGCAGCTTAGGGGGGACAGGGTACACTGAAGCTTTCTTT. Supplemented by reference TRBV7-9 and TRBJ1-1, the full variable domain reads DTGVSQNPRHKITKRGQNVTFRCDPISEHNRLYWYRQTLGQGPEFLTYFQNEAQLEKSRLLSDRFSAERPKGSFSTLEIQRTEQGDSAMYLCASSLGGTGYTEAFFGQGTRLTVV.

Ten or more counts support this clonotype. V and J are TRBV29-1 and TRBJ2-7; D might be TRBD2 (6 bases). V was cut by 0 bases and J by 0 bases, with 12 bases left in between. The CDR3 is made up of 15 amino acids. Looked up from germline, CDR1 is SQVTM and CDR2 is ANQGSEA. CDR3 in DNA: TGCAGCGTTGAAGATTATGGGGGGACCTCCTACGAGCAGTACTTC. Its translation is CSVEDYGGTSYEQYF.

This clonotype was recorded at least ten times. The chain couples TRBV29-1 to TRBJ2-1; 10 bases are shared with TRBD2. CDR3 length equals 13 residues. Germline V gene sequence: CDR1 SQVTM, CDR2 ANQGSEA. V shed 4 bases, J shed 9 bases, and the junction held 6 bases outside the gene matches. CDR3 nucleotides: TGCAGCGTTGGAGCGGGGGGGCGCGGTGAGCAGTTCTTC. This gives the protein CSVGAGGRGEQFF.

This rearrangement joins TRBV2 to TRBJ1-5; D not resolved. Germline assignment: CDR1 SNHLY and CDR2 FYNNEI. CDR3 size: 13 residues. Trimming pared 7 bases from V and 2 bases from J, leaving 9 bases between. CDR3 DNA: TGTGCCAGCACTCGTAGTGGCAATCAGCCCCAGCATTTT. The encoded protein is CASTRSGNQPQHF.

This clonotype was detected only a few times. The chain links TRBV18 to TRBJ2-1; no clear D. Trimming removed 4 bases at V and 3 bases at J, with 10 bases between. The CDR3 extends over 14 amino acids. Germline CDR1 reads KGHSH; CDR2 reads LQKENI. CDR3 in DNA: TGTGCCAGCTCACTCTCCCTTGTCTACAATGAGCAGTTCTTC. The encoded protein is CASSLSLVYNEQFF.

V and J are TRBV6-2 or TRBV6-3 and TRBJ2-7; D could derive from TRBD1 or TRBD2 (5 bases each). V was shortened by 5 bases and J by 3 bases, with 5 bases between the two germline ends. Germline V CDR1 and CDR2: MNHEY, SVGEGT. This CDR3 has 11 residues. The CDR3 spells CASSGGYEQYV. As DNA, the CDR3 is TGTGCCAGCAGTGGGGGCTACGAGCAGTACGTC.